The rows below give T cell receptor beta chains drawn from one sample of a study of shared clonotypes between healthy human individuals. The data were produced by immunoSEQ multiplex PCR, yet TCRdb's version contains in-frame clones alone and is incomplete. The sample gives 100,000 to 120,000 clones, around two thirds of which show up once; approximately 25% is in the top ten. Material for sequencing was memory CD8+ T cells sorted from blood. The receptors come from a woman aged 25 to 45 in good health. CDR3s include the opening cysteine and the closing phenylalanine or tryptophan. A D gene is named only where the DNA matches it firmly. Rows may omit the clone size; those that give it use once, few, many or a size class.

clone_size	j_call	d_call	v_call	cdr3_aa	cdr3_nt
.	TRBJ2-2	.	TRBV28	CASSLYARRHTGELFF	TGTGCCAGCAGTTTATATGCACGGCGCCACACCGGGGAGCTGTTTTTT
.	TRBJ1-2	.	TRBV6-5	CASSYGGVGSDGYTF	TGTGCCAGCAGTTACGGGGGCGTCGGCTCTGATGGCTACACCTTC
.	TRBJ2-2	.	TRBV5-4	CASSLEGSGGTGELFF	TGTGCCAGCAGCTTGGAGGGTAGCGGAGGTACCGGGGAGCTGTTTTTT
.	TRBJ2-2	.	TRBV6-5	CASSYSAGVGTGELFF	TGTGCCAGCAGTTACTCGGCAGGGGTGGGCACCGGGGAGCTGTTTTTT
few	TRBJ2-7	TRBD2	TRBV14	CASSYGTSGYEQYF	TGTGCCAGCAGCTACGGGACTAGCGGCTACGAGCAGTACTTC
.	TRBJ1-3	.	TRBV18	CASSPTTGVSGNTIYF	TGTGCCAGCTCACCAACAACAGGCGTCTCTGGAAACACCATATATTTT
few	TRBJ2-7	.	TRBV2	CASSVNRLYEQYF	TGTGCCAGCAGTGTCAATCGTCTCTACGAGCAGTACTTC
.	TRBJ1-3	.	TRBV7-9	CASSGREPAVKIVDTIYF	TGTGCCAGCAGCGGACGGGAACCGGCGGTTAAGATTGTAGACACCATATATTTT
.	TRBJ2-3	TRBD2	TRBV7-9	CASRPPRWRELSTDTQYF	TGTGCCAGCAGGCCTCCTCGCTGGCGGGAGTTGAGCACAGATACGCAGTATTTT
.	TRBJ1-1	TRBD1	TRBV7-9	CASSHRDSLNTEAFF	TGTGCCAGCAGTCATCGGGACAGCTTGAACACTGAAGCTTTCTTT
.	TRBJ2-1	.	TRBV6-1	CAISESGGYEQFF	TGTGCCATCAGTGAGTCGGGCGGTTATGAGCAGTTCTTC
.	TRBJ1-1	.	TRBV7-9	CASSLGTGRNTEAFF	TGTGCCAGCAGCTTGGGGACGGGGAGGAACACTGAAGCTTTCTTT
.	TRBJ1-5	.	TRBV28	CASRSSGLKEINQPQHF	TGTGCCAGCAGATCCAGCGGCCTGAAAGAGATCAATCAGCCCCAGCATTTT
.	TRBJ2-2	TRBD2	TRBV5-1	CASSLSSGVNTGELFF	TGCGCCAGCAGCTTGTCTAGCGGAGTAAACACCGGGGAGCTGTTTTTT
.	TRBJ2-7	TRBD2	TRBV7-9	CASSPTSGWYEQYF	TGTGCCAGCAGCCCGACTAGCGGCTGGTACGAGCAGTACTTC
.	TRBJ1-1	TRBD1	TRBV7-9	CASSWGQGPNTEAFF	TGTGCCAGCAGCTGGGGACAGGGCCCAAACACTGAAGCTTTCTTT
medium-sized	TRBJ1-5	.	TRBV13	CASSLAGGNQPQHF	TGTGCCAGCAGCTTAGCCGGGGGCAATCAGCCCCAGCATTTT
.	TRBJ2-6	.	TRBV11-1	CASSSSPLSGANVLTF	TGTGCCAGCAGCTCCTCGCCCCTCTCTGGGGCCAACGTCCTGACTTTC
.	TRBJ2-3	TRBD1	TRBV7-2	CASGKGQVTDTQYF	TGTGCCAGCGGAAAGGGACAGGTCACAGATACGCAGTATTTT
.	TRBJ2-1	.	TRBV7-3	CASSRSPETGPYNEQFF	TGTGCCAGCAGCCGCTCGCCGGAGACAGGCCCTTACAATGAGCAGTTCTTC